This is a list of T cell receptor beta chains from one sample in a study of T cell responses to AZD1222 COVID-19 vaccine. Repertoires were generated with immunoSEQ multiplex PCR, while TCRdb's copy carries only in-frame clones and drops some. The table has about 100,000 clones, approximately 89% seen once. The sequencing here drew on peripheral blood, taken on day 0 of MenACWY control vaccination. The receptors shown here come from an adult in good health. Both conserved end residues are part of each CDR3. The D gene is left open where the match is weak. Rows may omit the clone size; those that give it use once, few, many or a size class.

d_call | j_call | clone_size | v_call | cdr3_nt | cdr3_aa
- | TRBJ1-6 | - | TRBV6-6 | TGTGCCAGCAGTTACGACGTCGTTACTTCACCCCTCCACTTT | CASSYDVVTSPLHF
- | TRBJ1-1 | - | TRBV7-9 | TGTGCCAGCAGCTTAGCGTACATAAACACTGAAGCTTTCTTT | CASSLAYINTEAFF
- | TRBJ2-7 | - | TRBV4-3 | TGCGCCAGCAGCCAAGATAGGGGGGAGGGGGCGTGGGAGCAGTACTTC | CASSQDRGEGAWEQYF
- | TRBJ1-1 | - | TRBV12-5 | TGTGGGGAAGGGGCAGGGGACGGTGAAGCTTTCTTT | CGEGAGDGEAFF
TRBD1 | TRBJ1-5 | - | TRBV2 | TGTGCCAGCAGCCCAGGGGGTCGGAATCAGCCCCAGCATTTT | CASSPGGRNQPQHF
- | TRBJ1-1 | - | TRBV6-2/TRBV6-3 | TGTGCCAGCAGTTACCCGGGACGAAGGGCCAACACTGAAGCTTTCTTT | CASSYPGRRANTEAFF
- | TRBJ2-7 | - | TRBV7-9 | TGTGCCAGCAGCCGAGACACGGAGCCGTACGAGCAGTACTTC | CASSRDTEPYEQYF
TRBD1 | TRBJ1-1 | - | TRBV2 | TGTGCCAGCAGTGGACAGGGCACTGAAGCTTTCTTT | CASSGQGTEAFF
TRBD1 | TRBJ1-4 | - | TRBV3-1/TRBV3-2 | TGTGCCAGCAGCCAAGGCCGGGACAGCTATAATGAAAAACTGTTTTTT | CASSQGRDSYNEKLFF
TRBD2 | TRBJ2-7 | - | TRBV6-5 | TGTGCCAGCAGAGGAGGGAGGGCAATCTACGAGCAGTACTTC | CASRGGRAIYEQYF
- | TRBJ1-2 | - | TRBV5-1 | TGCGCCAGCAGCTTGGCCGCCGGGGCAGGGGATGGCTACACCTTC | CASSLAAGAGDGYTF
TRBD2 | TRBJ2-1 | few | TRBV5-6 | TGTGCCAGCAGCTCCGGGACTATATCCTACAATGAGCAGTTCTTC | CASSSGTISYNEQFF
- | TRBJ2-5 | few | TRBV7-8 | TGTGCCAGCAGCGACCGGGACCCCCCCCAAGAGACCCAGTACTTC | CASSDRDPPQETQYF
- | TRBJ1-1 | - | TRBV27 | TGTGCCAGCAGCCCGCCGCTAAGAGGGACTGAAGCTTTCTTT | CASSPPLRGTEAFF
- | TRBJ2-7 | - | TRBV30 | TGTGCCTGGGGGGGCCTGACCTACGAGCAGTACTTC | CAWGGLTYEQYF
- | TRBJ1-5 | once | TRBV28 | TGTGCCAGCAGCTACAATTCGGGCCATCAGCCCCAGCATTTT | CASSYNSGHQPQHF
- | TRBJ2-2 | - | TRBV10-2 | TGCGCCAGCAGTGAGAGGGCGGGATCCCCCGGGGAGCTGTTTTTT | CASSERAGSPGELFF
- | TRBJ1-5 | - | TRBV19 | TGTGCCAGTAGTCGGCCCGCGGGTCAGCCCCAGCATTTT | CASSRPAGQPQHF
- | TRBJ2-2 | - | TRBV3-1/TRBV3-2 | TGTGCCAGCACTGGTAACACCGGGGAGCTGTTTTTT | CASTGNTGELFF
TRBD1 | TRBJ1-5 | - | TRBV6-1 | TGTGCCAGCAGGGAATGGACAGGGGGCGAGGGTCAGCCCCAGCATTTT | CASREWTGGEGQPQHF
- | TRBJ1-3 | - | TRBV2 | TGTGCCAGCAGTCCTTCTCTCTCTGGAAACACCATATATTTT | CASSPSLSGNTIYF
- | TRBJ1-5 | once | TRBV19 | TGTGCCAGTAGTATCCGCGGGAGCTATAGCAATCAGCCCCAGCATTTT | CASSIRGSYSNQPQHF
TRBD1 | TRBJ2-7 | - | TRBV6-1 | TGTGCCAGCAGTGAAGACAGGGGGCGGCACGAGCAGTACTTC | CASSEDRGRHEQYF
- | TRBJ1-2 | - | TRBV5-6 | TGTGCCAGCAGCCTTGGCCGGTCTGATGGCTACACCTTC | CASSLGRSDGYTF
TRBD2 | TRBJ2-3 | - | TRBV6-5 | TGTGCCAGCACCGGGACTAGCGGGGCGGTGGATACGCAGTATTTT | CASTGTSGAVDTQYF
TRBD1 | TRBJ1-3 | - | TRBV7-2 | TGTGCCAGCAGCTTTGGGACAGCCAACTCTGGAAACACCATATATTTT | CASSFGTANSGNTIYF
TRBD2 | TRBJ2-1 | once | TRBV28 | TGTGCCAGCAGTCCGGGGGGACTAGCGTTCTGGAATGAGCAGTTCTTC | CASSPGGLAFWNEQFF
- | TRBJ1-4 | - | TRBV3-1/TRBV3-2 | TGTGCCAGCAGCCAAGACTTAGGGGGGGCGGAAAAACTGTTTTTT | CASSQDLGGAEKLFF
- | TRBJ1-5 | - | TRBV6-6 | TGTGCCAGCAGTTACTCGAAGGGAGTCAGCAATCAGCCCCAGCATTTT | CASSYSKGVSNQPQHF
- | TRBJ1-3 | once | TRBV9 | TGTGCCAGCAGCGTAGTCCCCGGAAACACCATATATTTT | CASSVVPGNTIYF
- | TRBJ1-5 | few | TRBV28 | TGTGCCAGCAGTTTTACTAATCAGCCCCAGCATTTT | CASSFTNQPQHF
TRBD1 | TRBJ2-1 | - | TRBV5-1 | TGCGCCAGCAGCATAAGAGGGGACAGGCTGGATGAGCAGTTCTTC | CASSIRGDRLDEQFF
- | TRBJ2-5 | - | TRBV11-2 | TGTGCCAGCAGCTTTGCCCCGACGTACCAAGAGACCCAGTACTTC | CASSFAPTYQETQYF
- | TRBJ1-5 | - | TRBV7-2 | TGTGCCAGCAGCTTATTCGGTAGCAATCAGCCCCAGCATTTT | CASSLFGSNQPQHF
TRBD2 | TRBJ2-7 | - | TRBV6-5 | TGTGCCAGCATTCCCGCAGGGACTAGCGGGAGCCCGTACTTC | CASIPAGTSGSPYF
- | TRBJ1-5 | once | TRBV4-3 | TGCGCCAGCAGCCAAGACAGCAATCAGCCCCAGCATTTT | CASSQDSNQPQHF
TRBD2 | TRBJ2-5 | - | TRBV11-2 | TGTGCCAGCAGCTTACCAGCGGGAGTACAGGAGACCCAGTACTTC | CASSLPAGVQETQYF
- | TRBJ2-6 | - | TRBV11-2 | TGTGCCAGCAGCTCCCGACGGAACTCTGGGGCCAACGTCCTGACTTTC | CASSSRRNSGANVLTF
TRBD1 | TRBJ2-7 | - | TRBV6-6 | TGTGCCAGCAGTTACTCGGGACAGGGCTCCTACGAGCAGTACTTC | CASSYSGQGSYEQYF
TRBD2 | TRBJ2-7 | - | TRBV7-2 | TGTGCCAGCAGCCCTCCGGGACTAGCTCCCGAGCAGTACTTC | CASSPPGLAPEQYF